Below, 23 T cell receptor beta chains from the same sample are listed, as sequenced in a study of OX40 agonist ivuxolimab in advanced cancers. Assay: immunoSEQ multiplex PCR; the TCRdb copy retains only in-frame clones and omits some. The sample holds about 77,000 clones, roughly 84% seen once. Sample: CD4+ or CD8+ T cells sorted from blood, taken in a trial of the OX40 agonist ivuxolimab. Receptors originate from an adult with an advanced solid tumor such as melanoma, head and neck, liver or kidney cancer.

The chain combines TRBV9 with TRBJ1-3; D gene ambiguous. The CDR3 totals 15 residues. The germline V gene has CDR1 SGDLS and CDR2 YYNGEE. Trimming removed 0 bases from V and 0 bases from J, with 7 bases in between. Written as DNA, the CDR3 is TGTGCCAGCAGCGTAGACTCTAACTCTGGAAACACCATATATTTT. It specifies CASSVDSNSGNTIYF.

This chain connects TRBV2 to TRBJ1-5; the D is unclear. The germline V gene has CDR1 SNHLY and CDR2 FYNNEI. This CDR3 is built from 13 residues. Trimming removed 6 bases from V and 7 bases from J, with 13 bases in between. This chain's CDR3 is CASRGIPGQPQHF. DNA of the CDR3: TGTGCCAGCAGAGGGATTCCGGGACAGCCCCAGCATTTT.

This clone was observed a few times. V is TRBV2 and J is TRBJ2-5; D possibly corresponds to TRBD2 (6 bases). The CDR3 runs 12 residues. V was clipped by 0 bases and J by 13 bases, with 12 bases between them. Looked up from germline, CDR1 is SNHLY and CDR2 is FYNNEI. In DNA form, the CDR3 reads TGTGCCAGCAGTGAAGCGGGTCGGAGGGCGTACTTC. Translation: CASSEAGRRAYF. Supplemented by reference TRBV2 and TRBJ2-5, the full variable domain reads EPEVTQTPSHQVTQMGQEVILRCVPISNHLYFYWYRQILGQKVEFLVSFYNNEISEKSEIFDDQFSVERPDGSNFTLKIRSTKLEDSAMYFCASSEAGRRAYFGPGTRLLVL.

This clone was seen only once. The chain has TRBV7-3 and TRBJ1-2; the D is unclear. The V and J ends lost 5 bases and 2 bases respectively, with 9 bases between them. This CDR3 has 13 amino acids. The germline V gene has CDR1 SGHTA and CDR2 FQGTGA. The CDR3: CASSRGVNYGYTF. CDR3 DNA: TGTGCCAGCAGCCGTGGGGTAAACTATGGCTACACCTTC.

J is TRBJ1-6 and V is TRBV10-3; no definite D call. The V end was cut by 0 bases, the J end by 9 bases, with 15 bases between. The length of the CDR3 is 16 residues. The germline CDR1 and CDR2 sequences are ENHRY and SYGVKD. This CDR3 is CAISESWRTAASPLHF. The CDR3 nucleotides are TGTGCCATCAGTGAGTCTTGGAGGACTGCCGCTTCACCCCTCCACTTT.

The V call is TRBV7-9, the J call TRBJ2-7; 10 bases are shared with TRBD1. The V gene end was trimmed by 5 bases and the J gene end by 0 bases; junction bases not matched to a gene: 4. The CDR3 consists of 15 residues. Germline V lookup: CDR1 SEHNR, CDR2 FQNEAQ (reference sequence). CDR3: CASSDRTGGSYEQYF. The CDR3 nucleotides are TGTGCCAGCAGCGACAGGACAGGGGGCTCCTACGAGCAGTACTTC. Full variable domain (missing parts from reference TRBV7-9 and TRBJ2-7): DTGVSQNPRHKITKRGQNVTFRCDPISEHNRLYWYRQTLGQGPEFLTYFQNEAQLEKSRLLSDRFSAERPKGSFSTLEIQRTEQGDSAMYLCASSDRTGGSYEQYFGPGTRLTVT.

V is TRBV5-1 and J is TRBJ2-7; TRBD2 matches 9 bases. J gave up 2 bases and V 0 bases, and 3 bases lay outside the gene matches. CDR1 and CDR2 from the germline V gene are SGHRS and YFSETQ. The CDR3 sequence is 15 residues long. The CDR3 DNA is TGCGCCAGCAGCTTGGGCGGGAGGGATACCTACGAGCAGTACTTC. Translation gives CASSLGGRDTYEQYF.

V gene TRBV4-2 combines with J gene TRBJ1-4; the D gene is possibly TRBD1 (5 bases). The ends were cut back, 6 bases at V and 8 bases at J, with 10 bases in the middle. Per germline, CDR1 LGHNA and CDR2 YNFKEQ. CDR3 size: 12 residues. The DNA of the CDR3 is TGTGCCAGCAGGGGGGGGTTGGAAAAACTGTTTTTT. This sequence encodes CASRGGLEKLFF.

The chain's CDR3 is CASSLTGGRYEQYF. The CDR3 nucleotides read TGTGCCAGCAGTCTAACAGGGGGCCGGTACGAGCAGTACTTC. V is TRBV6-7 and J is TRBJ2-7; 9 bases map to TRBD1. TRBV6-7 has ORF status, its function being uncertain. The CDR3 is made up of 14 amino acids. Trimming cost V 5 bases and J 4 bases; bases outside gene matches: 6.

The genes are TRBV7-3 and TRBJ2-1, with TRBD1 identical over 8 bases. The CDR3 extends over 12 amino acids. The V gene end was trimmed by 5 bases and the J gene end by 9 bases; junction bases not matched to a gene: 3. Germline-derived CDR1 and CDR2 are SGHTA and FQGTGA. The CDR3 region has the DNA TGTGCCAGCAGCATTACAGGGGGTGAGCAGTTCTTC. It codes for CASSITGGEQFF. Variable domain in full (rest from reference TRBV7-3 and TRBJ2-1): GAGVSQTPSNKVTEKGKYVELRCDPISGHTALYWYRQSLGQGPEFLIYFQGTGAADDSGLPNDRFFAVRPEGSVSTLKIQRTERGDSAVYLCASSITGGEQFFGPGTRLTVL.

The chain has TRBV6-1 and TRBJ2-7, with no clear D. The CDR3 is 13 amino acids. V was clipped by 5 bases and J by 1 base, with 9 bases between them. Germline CDR1 and CDR2: MNHNS and SASEGT. The CDR3 DNA reads TGTGCCAGCAGTTCCCCCTTTTCCTACGAGCAGTACTTC. Its translation: CASSSPFSYEQYF.

A word on this clone: The sample has other DNA sequences that encode this CDR3 too. V usage is TRBV28 and J usage is TRBJ1-5; no definite D call. Germline-derived CDR1 and CDR2 are MDHEN and SYDVKM. The germline V and J ends were trimmed by 6 bases and 6 bases, with 12 bases remaining between them. The CDR3 sequence is 13 residues long. The CDR3 sequence is CASRWSRFQPQHF. CDR3 bases: TGTGCCAGCAGGTGGAGTAGGTTTCAGCCCCAGCATTTT.

The V gene is TRBV7-9, the J gene TRBJ1-4; D not resolved. Trimming took 3 bases from V and 7 from J, leaving 9 bases between them. Germline V lookup: CDR1 SEHNR, CDR2 FQNEAQ (reference sequence). CDR3 length: 13 residues. CDR3 sequence reads: CASSFREFEKLFF. For the CDR3, the DNA is TGTGCCAGCAGCTTTCGGGAGTTTGAAAAACTGTTTTTT.

This chain links TRBV5-8 with TRBJ2-7; 7 bases are a match to TRBD1. The CDR3 length is 13 residues. The V gene's germline CDR1 is SGHTS and CDR2 YDEGEE. V dropped 7 bases and J dropped 7; count of bases not matched to a gene: 11. DNA of the CDR3: TGTGCCAGCGCCGGGACAGTGAAAGATGAGCAGTACTTC. Encoded protein: CASAGTVKDEQYF.

The CDR3 sequence: CASTLGRGYEQYF. As DNA, the CDR3 is TGTGCCAGTACCCTGGGCAGGGGTTACGAGCAGTACTTC. V and J are TRBV19 and TRBJ2-7; D possibly corresponds to TRBD1 (6 bases). From germline, CDR1 is LNHDA and CDR2 SQIVND (reference sequence). Trimming left V 7 bases short and J 4 bases short, with 14 bases between. This CDR3 spans 13 amino acids.

The genes are TRBV28 and TRBJ1-2; 8 bases line up with TRBD1. Germline CDR1 is MDHEN and CDR2 is SYDVKM. The CDR3 has 13 residues. V trimming: 6 bases; J trimming: 8 bases; junction bases outside the gene matches: 8. The CDR3 loop is CASRIQGARGYTF. DNA for the CDR3: TGTGCCAGCAGAATTCAGGGGGCGCGAGGCTACACCTTC.

This clone was detected once. J is TRBJ2-7 and V is TRBV23-1; D remains ambiguous. TRBV23-1 is known as an ORF, though its function is uncertain. CDR3 length: 13 residues. Trimming stripped 0 bases from V and 4 bases from J, with 7 bases between. DNA of the CDR3: TGCGCCAGCAGTCAATCTTGGGCGTACGAGCAGTACTTC. Protein sequence: CASSQSWAYEQYF.

Here the CDR3 reads CASSYRQGGELFF. The CDR3 DNA sequence: TGTGCCAGCAGTTACAGACAGGGAGGGGAGCTGTTTTTT. The V gene is TRBV6-6, the J gene TRBJ2-2; TRBD1 aligns across 7 bases. V lost 2 bases and J lost 8; bases outside the gene matches: 2. This CDR3 is built from 13 residues. The V gene's germline CDR1 is MNHNY and CDR2 SVGAGI (reference sequence).

The chain uses TRBV7-8 and TRBJ2-1; 10 nucleotides align to TRBD1. The J segment lost 2 bases and the V segment lost 5 bases, leaving 6 bases of the junction unmatched. From germline, CDR1 is SGHVS and CDR2 FQNEAQ. The CDR3 is 16 residues long. Here the CDR3 reads CASSATDRGPYNEQFF. The CDR3 nucleotides are TGTGCCAGCAGCGCGACCGACAGGGGGCCCTACAATGAGCAGTTCTTC.

The V and J genes are TRBV27 and TRBJ1-5, with D unresolved. V gave up 4 bases and J gave up 3 bases, with 10 bases separating them. The CDR3 is made up of 14 amino acids. Germline loops: CDR1 MNHEY, CDR2 SMNVEV (reference sequence). The CDR3 is CASSSGPSNQPQHF. The CDR3 coding sequence is TGTGCCAGCAGTTCTGGGCCATCCAATCAGCCCCAGCATTTT.

The chain combines TRBV18 with TRBJ1-5; D remains unclear. Germline V CDR1 and CDR2: KGHSH, LQKENI. V lost 6 bases and J 1 base, leaving 7 bases between the germline ends. The CDR3 runs to 13 residues. The DNA for the CDR3 is TGTGCCAGCTCCCCGTCGAGCAATCAGCCCCAGCATTTT. Translating gives CASSPSSNQPQHF.

This clone was seen more than once but under ten times. The gene calls are TRBV7-9 and TRBJ1-2, with a weak D call TRBD1 (6 bases). V lost 1 base and J 7 bases, leaving 7 bases between the germline ends. The CDR3 has 12 amino acids. The germline gives CDR1 SEHNR, CDR2 FQNEAQ (reference sequence). The CDR3 nucleotides are TGTGCCAGCAGCTTAGTACAGGGTGGCTACACCTTC. This encodes CASSLVQGGYTF.

V usage is TRBV25-1 and J usage is TRBJ1-5; tentative D call: TRBD1 (5 bases). Germline loops: CDR1 MGHDK, CDR2 SYGVNS. V was trimmed by 4 bases and J by 5 bases, leaving 15 bases between them. CDR3 size: 15 residues. CDR3 protein: CASSGLAGTDQPQHF. CDR3 coding DNA: TGTGCCAGCAGTGGATTGGCAGGGACCGATCAGCCCCAGCATTTT. Combining the CDR3 with reference TRBV25-1 and TRBJ1-5 gives the whole variable domain EADIYQTPRYLVIGTGKKITLECSQTMGHDKMYWYQQDPGMELHLIHYSYGVNSTEKGDLSSESTVSRIRTEHFPLTLESARPSHTSQYLCASSGLAGTDQPQHFGDGTRLSIL.